This T cell receptor beta chain is from a study of T-cell memory formation after mild COVID-19. The CDR3 runs 15 residues. Trimming cost V 6 bases and J 1 base, with 15 bases left between them. Germline-derived CDR1 and CDR2 are DFQATT and SNEGSKA (reference sequence). TCRdb fed the 5' RACE reads into MiXCR, producing one record per CDR3 protein. The sample lists roughly 380,000 distinct CDR3 sequences, 28% occurring once. This clonotype was seen a handful of times. The source is an adult woman who had mild COVID-19 (a few samples of this study predate the infection). Cell type and time point are not known. This chain joins TRBV20-1 and TRBJ2-2; D remains unclear. Sequenced material: PBMCs or a T cell subset sorted from them (not recorded which). CDR3 bases: TGCAGTGCCCAGAATCCTAAGGGGAACACCGGGGAGCTGTTTTTT. Its translation is CSAQNPKGNTGELFF.